The text below deals with one TCR beta chain. Its specificity is unknown. The sample comes from a study of shared clonotypes between healthy human individuals. Across the study: Every donor yielded three CD4 naive, three CD4 memory, two CD8 naive and one CD8 memory plate. Findings of the study overall: The study sampled only blood, and tissue repertoires likely differ.

The CDR3 spans 10 residues. With 4 bases removed from V and 12 bases from J, the gap between germline ends came to 10 bases. The germline V gene has CDR1 SNHLY and CDR2 FYNNEI. Sequencing used immunoSEQ multiplex PCR; TCRdb keeps in-frame clones, though not all of them. The sample includes about 1.1 million clones, 75% to 85% of them seen just once. The chain combines TRBV2 with TRBJ2-7; no firm D call. Sequencing input: memory CD4+ T cells from PBMCs. Subset noted: CD45RA-negative fraction. The clonotype comes from a man younger than 35 in good health. Some clones in this sample may be carry-over from other donors' samples. CDR3 region: CASSVGSSYF. The CDR3 nucleotides read TGTGCCAGCAGTGTTGGCAGTTCGTACTTC.